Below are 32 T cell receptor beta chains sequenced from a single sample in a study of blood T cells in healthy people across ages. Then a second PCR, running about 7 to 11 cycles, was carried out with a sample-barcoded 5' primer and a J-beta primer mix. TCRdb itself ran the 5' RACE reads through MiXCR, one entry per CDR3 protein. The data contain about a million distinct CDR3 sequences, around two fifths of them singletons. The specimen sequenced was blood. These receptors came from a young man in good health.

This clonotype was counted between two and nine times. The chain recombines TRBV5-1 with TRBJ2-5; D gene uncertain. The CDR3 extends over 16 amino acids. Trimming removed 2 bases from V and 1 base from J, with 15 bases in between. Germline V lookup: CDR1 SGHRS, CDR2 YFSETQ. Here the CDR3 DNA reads TGCGCCAGCAGCTTTGCGATCGGACGGCTCCAAGAGACCCAGTACTTC. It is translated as CASSFAIGRLQETQYF.

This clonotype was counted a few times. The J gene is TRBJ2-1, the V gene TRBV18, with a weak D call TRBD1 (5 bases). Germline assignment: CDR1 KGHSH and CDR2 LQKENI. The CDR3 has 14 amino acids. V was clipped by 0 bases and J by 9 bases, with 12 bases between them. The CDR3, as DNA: TGTGCCAGCTCACCACCATCTCAGGGTGGTGAGCAGTTCTTC. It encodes CASSPPSQGGEQFF. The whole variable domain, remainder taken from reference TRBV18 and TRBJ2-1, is NAGVMQNPRHLVRRRGQEARLRCSPMKGHSHVYWYRQLPEEGLKFMVYLQKENIIDESGMPKERFSAEFPKEGPSILRIQQVVRGDSAAYFCASSPPSQGGEQFFGPGTRLTVL.

The CDR3 bases are TGTGCCAGCAGATCAGGGGGAGGTCCACGCACTGAAGCTTTCTTT. This codes for CASRSGGGPRTEAFF. The rearrangement uses TRBV27 and TRBJ1-1; 7 bases are shared with TRBD1. J lost 4 bases, V lost 6 bases, and 11 bases had no gene match. Germline CDR1 reads MNHEY; CDR2 reads SMNVEV (reference sequence). The CDR3 is made up of 15 amino acids.

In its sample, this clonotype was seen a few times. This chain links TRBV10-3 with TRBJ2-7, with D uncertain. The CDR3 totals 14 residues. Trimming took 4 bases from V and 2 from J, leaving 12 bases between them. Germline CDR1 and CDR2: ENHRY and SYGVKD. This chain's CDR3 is CAISGQADPYEQYF. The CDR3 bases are TGTGCCATCAGTGGGCAGGCGGACCCCTACGAGCAGTACTTC.

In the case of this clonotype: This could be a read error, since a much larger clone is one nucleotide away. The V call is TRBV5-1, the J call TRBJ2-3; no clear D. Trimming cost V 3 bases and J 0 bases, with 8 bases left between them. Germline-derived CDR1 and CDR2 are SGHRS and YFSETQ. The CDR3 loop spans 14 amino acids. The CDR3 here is CASSWADSTDTQYF. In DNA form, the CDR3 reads TGCGCCAGCAGCTGGGCGGACAGCACAGATACGCAGTATTTT.

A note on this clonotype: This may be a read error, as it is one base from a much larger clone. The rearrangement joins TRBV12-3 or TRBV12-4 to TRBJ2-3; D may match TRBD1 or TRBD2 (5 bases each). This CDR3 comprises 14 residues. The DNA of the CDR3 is TGTGCCGGCAGTCCGGGGCCAGGGATAGATACGCAGTATTTT. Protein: CAGSPGPGIDTQYF.

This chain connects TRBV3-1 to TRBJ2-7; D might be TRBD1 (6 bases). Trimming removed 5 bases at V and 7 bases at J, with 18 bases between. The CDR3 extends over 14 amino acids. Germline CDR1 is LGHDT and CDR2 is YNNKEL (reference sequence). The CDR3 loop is CASSDRDTGDEQYF. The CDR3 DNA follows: TGTGCCAGCAGCGACCGGGACACCGGGGATGAGCAGTACTTC.

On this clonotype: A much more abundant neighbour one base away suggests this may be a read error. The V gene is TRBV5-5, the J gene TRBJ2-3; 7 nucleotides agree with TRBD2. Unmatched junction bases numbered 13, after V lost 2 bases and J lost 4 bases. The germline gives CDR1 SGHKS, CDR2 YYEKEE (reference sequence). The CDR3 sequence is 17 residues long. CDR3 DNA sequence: TGTGCCAGCAGCTTCTTGAGCGGGACTGGCGGTTCAGATACGCAGTATTTT. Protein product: CASSFLSGTGGSDTQYF.

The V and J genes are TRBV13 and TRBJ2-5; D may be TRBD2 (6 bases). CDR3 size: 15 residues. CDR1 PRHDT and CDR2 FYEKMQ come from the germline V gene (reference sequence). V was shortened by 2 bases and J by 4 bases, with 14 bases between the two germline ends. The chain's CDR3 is CASSLYAGSRETQYF. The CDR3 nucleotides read TGTGCCAGCAGCTTATATGCGGGGAGTCGAGAGACCCAGTACTTC. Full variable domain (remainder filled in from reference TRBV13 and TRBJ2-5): AAGVIQSPRHLIKEKRETATLKCYPIPRHDTVYWYQQGPGQDPQFLISFYEKMQSDKGSIPDRFSAQQFSDYHSELNMSSLELGDSALYFCASSLYAGSRETQYFGPGTRLLVL.

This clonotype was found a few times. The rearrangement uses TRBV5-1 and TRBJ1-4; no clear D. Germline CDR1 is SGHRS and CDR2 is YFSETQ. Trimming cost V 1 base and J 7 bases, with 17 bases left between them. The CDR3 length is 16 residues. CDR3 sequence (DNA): TGCGCCAGCAGCTTGAGGTCGCCGACCTGGGGTGAAAAACTGTTTTTT. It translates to CASSLRSPTWGEKLFF.

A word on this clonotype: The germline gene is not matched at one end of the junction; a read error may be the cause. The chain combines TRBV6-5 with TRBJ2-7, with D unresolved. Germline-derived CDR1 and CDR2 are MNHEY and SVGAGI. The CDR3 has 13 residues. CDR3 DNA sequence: TGTGCCAGCAGTCACTCTAGGACCTACGAGCAGTACTTC. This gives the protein CASSHSRTYEQYF.

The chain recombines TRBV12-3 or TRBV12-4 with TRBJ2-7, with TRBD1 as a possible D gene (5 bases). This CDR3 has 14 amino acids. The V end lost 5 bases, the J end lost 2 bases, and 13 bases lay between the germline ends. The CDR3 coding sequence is TGTGCCAGCAGTCATAGCAGGGCTCCCTACGAGCAGTACTTC. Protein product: CASSHSRAPYEQYF.

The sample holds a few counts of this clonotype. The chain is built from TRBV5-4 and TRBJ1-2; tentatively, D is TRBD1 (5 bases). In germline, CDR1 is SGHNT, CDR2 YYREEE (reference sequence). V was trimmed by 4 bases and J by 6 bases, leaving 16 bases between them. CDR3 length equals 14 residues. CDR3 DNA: TGTGCCAGCAGCAGGGCAAGGGACCGGAATGGCTACACCTTC. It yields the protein CASSRARDRNGYTF.

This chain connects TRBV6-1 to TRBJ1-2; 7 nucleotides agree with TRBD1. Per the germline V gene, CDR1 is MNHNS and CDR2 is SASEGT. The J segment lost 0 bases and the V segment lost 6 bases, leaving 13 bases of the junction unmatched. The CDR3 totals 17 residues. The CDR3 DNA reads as TGTGCCAGCAGCGGTCTTTGGGACAGTCGAGCTAACTATGGCTACACCTTC. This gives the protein CASSGLWDSRANYGYTF.

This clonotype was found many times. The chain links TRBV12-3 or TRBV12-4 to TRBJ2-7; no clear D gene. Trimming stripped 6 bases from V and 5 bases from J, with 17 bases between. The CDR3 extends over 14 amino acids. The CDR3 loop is CASSQEQTTNEQYF. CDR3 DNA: TGTGCCAGCAGCCAAGAACAAACTACCAACGAGCAGTACTTC.

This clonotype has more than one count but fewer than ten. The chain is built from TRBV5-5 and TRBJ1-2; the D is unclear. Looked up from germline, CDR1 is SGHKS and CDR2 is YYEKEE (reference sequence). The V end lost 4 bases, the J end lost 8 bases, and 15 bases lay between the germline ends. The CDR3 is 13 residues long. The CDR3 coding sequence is TGTGCCAGCAGCCCGGACGGGAGAACCGGCTACACCTTC. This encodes CASSPDGRTGYTF.

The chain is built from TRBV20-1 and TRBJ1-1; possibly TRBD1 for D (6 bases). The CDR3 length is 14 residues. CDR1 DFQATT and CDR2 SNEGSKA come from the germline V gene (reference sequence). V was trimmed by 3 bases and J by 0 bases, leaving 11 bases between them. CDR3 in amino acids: CSASVPGVNTEAFF. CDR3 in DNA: TGCAGTGCTAGTGTACCAGGGGTGAACACTGAAGCTTTCTTT.

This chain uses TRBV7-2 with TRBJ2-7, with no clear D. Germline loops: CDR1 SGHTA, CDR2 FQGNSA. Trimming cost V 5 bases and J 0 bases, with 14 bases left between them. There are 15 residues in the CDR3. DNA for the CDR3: TGTGCCAGCAGCCTCCTAGAGAGGAGCTCCTACGAGCAGTACTTC. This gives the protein CASSLLERSSYEQYF.

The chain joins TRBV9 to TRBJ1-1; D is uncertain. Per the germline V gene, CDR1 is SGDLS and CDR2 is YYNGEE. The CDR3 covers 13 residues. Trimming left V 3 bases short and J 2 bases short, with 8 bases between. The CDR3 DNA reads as TGTGCCAGCAGCGAGGACGGCAACACTGAAGCTTTCTTT. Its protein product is CASSEDGNTEAFF.

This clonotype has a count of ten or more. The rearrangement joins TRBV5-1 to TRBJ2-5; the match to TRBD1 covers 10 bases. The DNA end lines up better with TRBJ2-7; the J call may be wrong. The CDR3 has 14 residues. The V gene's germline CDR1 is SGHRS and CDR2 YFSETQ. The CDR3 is CASSSSGQGNEQYF. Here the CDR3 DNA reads TGCGCCAGCAGCTCTTCGGGACAGGGGAACGAGCAGTACTTC.

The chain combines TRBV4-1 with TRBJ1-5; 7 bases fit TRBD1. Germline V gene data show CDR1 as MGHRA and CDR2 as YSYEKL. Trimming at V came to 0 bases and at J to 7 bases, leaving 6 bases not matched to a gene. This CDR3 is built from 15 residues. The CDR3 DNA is TGCGCCAGCAGCCAAGATGCGACAGGGAGGCAGCCCCAGCATTTT. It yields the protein CASSQDATGRQPQHF.

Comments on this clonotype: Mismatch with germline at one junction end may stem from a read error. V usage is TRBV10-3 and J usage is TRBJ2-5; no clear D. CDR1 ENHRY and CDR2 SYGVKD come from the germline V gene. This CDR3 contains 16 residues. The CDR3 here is CAISEYAAGFQDTQYF. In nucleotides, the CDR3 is TGTGCCATCAGTGAATATGCAGCTGGGTTTCAAGACACCCAGTACTTC.

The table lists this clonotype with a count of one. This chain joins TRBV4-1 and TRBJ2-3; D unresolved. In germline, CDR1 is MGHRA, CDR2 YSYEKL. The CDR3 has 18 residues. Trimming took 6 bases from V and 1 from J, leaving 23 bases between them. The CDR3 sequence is CASRRLRVGKNGTDTQYF. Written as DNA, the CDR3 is TGCGCCAGCAGACGGCTTCGGGTAGGGAAGAATGGCACAGATACGCAGTATTTT.

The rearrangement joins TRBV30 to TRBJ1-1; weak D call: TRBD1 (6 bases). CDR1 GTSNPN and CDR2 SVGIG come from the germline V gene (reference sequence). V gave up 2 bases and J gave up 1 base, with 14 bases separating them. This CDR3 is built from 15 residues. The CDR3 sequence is CAWSQRTEWNTEAFF. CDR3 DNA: TGTGCCTGGAGTCAACGGACAGAATGGAACACTGAAGCTTTCTTT.

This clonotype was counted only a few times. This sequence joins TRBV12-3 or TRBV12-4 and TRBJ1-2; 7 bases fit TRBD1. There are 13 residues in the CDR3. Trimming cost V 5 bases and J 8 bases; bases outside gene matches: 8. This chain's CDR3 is CASSDRDRSGYTF. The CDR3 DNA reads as TGTGCCAGCAGTGACAGGGACCGATCCGGCTACACCTTC.

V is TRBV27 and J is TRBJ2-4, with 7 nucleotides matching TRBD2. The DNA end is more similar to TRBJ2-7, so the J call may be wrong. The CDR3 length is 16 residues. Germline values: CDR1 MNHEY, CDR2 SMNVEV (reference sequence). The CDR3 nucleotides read TGTGCCAGCAGCCGACAATCTAGCGGAAGCTCCTACGAGCAGTACTTC. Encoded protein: CASSRQSSGSSYEQYF.

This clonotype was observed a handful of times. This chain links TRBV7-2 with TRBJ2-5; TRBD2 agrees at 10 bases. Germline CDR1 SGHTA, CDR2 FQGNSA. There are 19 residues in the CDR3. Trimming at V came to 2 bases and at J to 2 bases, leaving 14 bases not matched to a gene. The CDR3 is CASSLLFSPLAGVQETQYF. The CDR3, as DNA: TGTGCCAGCAGCTTATTATTTTCTCCGCTAGCGGGGGTACAAGAGACCCAGTACTTC.

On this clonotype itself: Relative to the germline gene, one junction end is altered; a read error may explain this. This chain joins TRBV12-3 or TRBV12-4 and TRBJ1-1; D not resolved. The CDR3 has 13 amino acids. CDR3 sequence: CAGSLTGNTEAFF. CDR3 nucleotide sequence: TGTGCCGGCAGTTTAACCGGTAACACTGAAGCTTTCTTT.

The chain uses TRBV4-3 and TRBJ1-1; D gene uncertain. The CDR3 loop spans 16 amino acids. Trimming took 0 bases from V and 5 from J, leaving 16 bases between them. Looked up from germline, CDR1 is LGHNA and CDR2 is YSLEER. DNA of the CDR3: TGCGCCAGCAGCCAAGATCGAGTGAGGCAAAGGACTGAAGCTTTCTTT. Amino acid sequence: CASSQDRVRQRTEAFF.

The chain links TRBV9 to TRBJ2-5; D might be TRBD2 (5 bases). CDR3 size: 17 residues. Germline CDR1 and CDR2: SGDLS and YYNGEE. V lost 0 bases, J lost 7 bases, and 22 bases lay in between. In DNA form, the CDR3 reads TGTGCCAGCAGCGTAGATTCCAGCGCGGCACAAGGAGGGACCCAGTACTTC. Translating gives CASSVDSSAAQGGTQYF.

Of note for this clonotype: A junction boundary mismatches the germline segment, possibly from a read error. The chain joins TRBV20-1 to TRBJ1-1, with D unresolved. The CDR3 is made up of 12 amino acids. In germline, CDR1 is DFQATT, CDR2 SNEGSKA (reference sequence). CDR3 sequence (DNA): TGCAGTGCTGGAGAGGCGGACACTGAAGCTTTCTTT. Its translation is CSAGEADTEAFF.

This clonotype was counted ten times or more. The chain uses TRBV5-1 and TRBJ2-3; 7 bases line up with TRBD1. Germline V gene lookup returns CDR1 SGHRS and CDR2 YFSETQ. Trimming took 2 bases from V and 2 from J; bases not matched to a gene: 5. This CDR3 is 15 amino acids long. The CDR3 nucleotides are TGCGCCAGCAGCTTAGGCGACAGGGTCACAGATACGCAGTATTTT. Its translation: CASSLGDRVTDTQYF.